The 7 T cell receptor beta chains below come from one sample, sequenced in a study of technical replicates of blood from several donors (dated by TCRdb to about 2017). The method was the immunoSEQ multiplex PCR assay. The clones in this table, taken by TCRdb from immuneACCESS, are in-frame only. Not every clone is retained; where verified, under half of the shortfall comes from an unresolved V gene, and the cause of the rest is unknown. Across this sample there are 60,000 to 90,000 clones, with around 94% seen only once. The ten largest clones add up to 0.41% of the sample. The sample comprised T cells isolated from PBMCs. The origin of the receptors is a human donor in good health.

DNA for the CDR3: TGTGCCAGCGCGACCGGGACTAGATACTACGAGCAGTACTTC. Translating it yields CASATGTRYYEQYF. The V call is TRBV25-1, the J call TRBJ2-5; 8 bases match TRBD2. The J call is doubtful: the DNA matches TRBJ2-7 better. Germline V CDR1 and CDR2: MGHDK, SYGVNS. This CDR3 is built from 14 residues.

This chain joins TRBV30 and TRBJ2-3; TRBD1 matches 7 bases. J lost 6 bases, V lost 0 bases, and 12 bases had no gene match. The germline V gene has CDR1 GTSNPN and CDR2 SVGIG (reference sequence). This CDR3 has 16 residues. The CDR3 spells CAWSVSTRGQADTQYF. In DNA form, the CDR3 reads TGTGCCTGGAGTGTGAGTACGAGGGGGCAGGCGGATACGCAGTATTTT.

The genes are TRBV9 and TRBJ2-5; TRBD1 might be the D (5 bases). Trimming stripped 2 bases from V and 2 bases from J, with 10 bases between. The CDR3 covers 14 residues. Looked up from germline, CDR1 is SGDLS and CDR2 is YYNGEE. CDR3 loop: CASSVSREQETQYF. Here the CDR3 DNA reads TGTGCCAGCAGCGTCTCCAGGGAACAAGAGACCCAGTACTTC.

V is TRBV28 and J is TRBJ2-7, with 10 bases fitting TRBD1. V lost 3 bases to trimming and J lost 3 bases; unmatched junction nucleotides: 5. The germline CDR1 and CDR2 sequences are MDHEN and SYDVKM. There are 15 residues in the CDR3. This chain's CDR3 is CASSFPGTGDYEQYF. The DNA for the CDR3 is TGTGCCAGCAGTTTCCCGGGGACAGGGGACTACGAGCAGTACTTC. Full variable domain (outside the CDR3, taken from reference TRBV28 and TRBJ2-7): DVKVTQSSRYLVKRTGEKVFLECVQDMDHENMFWYRQDPGLGLRLIYFSYDVKMKEKGDIPEGYSVSREKKERFSLILESASTNQTSMYLCASSFPGTGDYEQYFGPGTRLTVT.

A single count supports this clone. The chain is built from TRBV5-1 and TRBJ2-3; D possibly corresponds to TRBD2 (6 bases). This CDR3 comprises 15 residues. The germline V gene has CDR1 SGHRS and CDR2 YFSETQ. Deletions cut 0 bases from V and 4 bases from J, with 12 bases between. CDR3 sequence: CASSLVGGLADTQYF. CDR3 bases: TGCGCCAGCAGCTTGGTGGGAGGATTGGCAGATACGCAGTATTTT.

V gene TRBV9 combines with J gene TRBJ2-7; 7 bases agree with TRBD2. J was trimmed by 3 bases and V by 4 bases; bases with no gene match: 7. There are 14 residues in the CDR3. Germline CDR1 reads SGDLS; CDR2 reads YYNGEE. The CDR3 loop reads CASSFGRANYEQYF. In nucleotides, the CDR3 is TGTGCCAGCAGCTTTGGGAGGGCCAACTACGAGCAGTACTTC.

This chain joins TRBV7-2 and TRBJ2-2, with 8 bases lining up with TRBD2. Germline assignment: CDR1 SGHTA and CDR2 FQGNSA. The CDR3 has 15 amino acids. With 2 bases clipped from V and 7 bases from J, the junction kept 6 bases outside the gene matches. Written as DNA, the CDR3 is TGTGCCAGCAGCTTAATGGGACTAGGGTTCGGGGAGCTGTTTTTT. Its protein is CASSLMGLGFGELFF. The full variable domain, completed using reference TRBV7-2 and TRBJ2-2, is GAGVSQSPSNKVTEKGKDVELRCDPISGHTALYWYRQSLGQGLEFLIYFQGNSAPDKSGLPSDRFSAERTGGSVSTLTIQRTQQEDSAVYLCASSLMGLGFGELFFGEGSRLTVL.